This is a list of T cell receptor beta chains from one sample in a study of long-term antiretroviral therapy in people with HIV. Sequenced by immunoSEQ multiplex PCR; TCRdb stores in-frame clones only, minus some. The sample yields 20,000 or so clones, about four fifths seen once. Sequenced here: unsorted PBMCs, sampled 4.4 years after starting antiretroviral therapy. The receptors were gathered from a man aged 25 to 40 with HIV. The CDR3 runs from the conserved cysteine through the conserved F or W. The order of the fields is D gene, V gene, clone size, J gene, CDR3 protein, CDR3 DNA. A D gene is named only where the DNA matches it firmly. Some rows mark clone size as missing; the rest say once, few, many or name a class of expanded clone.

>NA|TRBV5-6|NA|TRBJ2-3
CASSSSGPDTQYF
TGTGCCAGCAGCTCCTCAGGGCCAGATACGCAGTATTTT
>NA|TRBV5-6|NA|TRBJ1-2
CASSLTRVILSVNYGYTF
TGTGCCAGCAGCTTGACCCGGGTTATACTCTCCGTTAACTATGGCTACACCTTC
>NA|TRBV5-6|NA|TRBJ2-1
CASSLAGVGDRDNEQFF
TGTGCCAGCAGCTTGGCGGGGGTCGGGGATAGGGACAATGAGCAGTTCTTC
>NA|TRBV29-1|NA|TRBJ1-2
CSVAASPGYTF
TGCAGCGTTGCGGCTTCCCCTGGCTACACCTTC
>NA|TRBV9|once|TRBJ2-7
CASSVGSGFYEQYF
TGTGCCAGCAGCGTAGGGTCCGGTTTCTACGAGCAGTACTTC
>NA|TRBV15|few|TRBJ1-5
CATSRARLVPQHF
TGTGCCACCAGCAGAGCCCGTCTGGTGCCCCAGCATTTT
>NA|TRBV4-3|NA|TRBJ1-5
CASSADGSNQPQHF
TGCGCCAGCAGCGCGGACGGTAGCAATCAGCCCCAGCATTTT
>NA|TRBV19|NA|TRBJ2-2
CASSIMVPGELFF
TGTGCCAGTAGTATTATGGTCCCCGGGGAGCTGTTTTTT
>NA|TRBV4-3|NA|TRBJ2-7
CASSQNRVGYEQYF
TGCGCCAGCAGCCAAAACAGGGTAGGCTACGAGCAGTACTTC
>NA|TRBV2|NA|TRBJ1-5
CASSLLAGDSNQPQHF
TGTGCCAGCAGTCTTTTAGCAGGGGACTCGAATCAGCCCCAGCATTTT
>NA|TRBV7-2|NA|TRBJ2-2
CASSLGRLRDGTGELFF
TGTGCCAGCAGCTTAGGAAGGCTCAGGGACGGCACCGGGGAGCTGTTTTTT
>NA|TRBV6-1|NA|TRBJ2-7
CASSRREHEQYF
TGTGCCAGCAGCCGAAGGGAGCACGAGCAGTACTTC
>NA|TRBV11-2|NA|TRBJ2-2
CASSLGSTSENTGELFF
TGTGCCAGCAGCTTAGGGTCTACGTCAGAGAACACCGGGGAGCTGTTTTTT
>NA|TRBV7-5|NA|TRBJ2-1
CARSESIGGYNEQFF
TGTGCCAGAAGCGAAAGCATTGGCGGTTACAATGAGCAGTTCTTC
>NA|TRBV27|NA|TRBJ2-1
CASSYSGEQFF
TGTGCCAGCAGCTACAGCGGTGAGCAGTTCTTC
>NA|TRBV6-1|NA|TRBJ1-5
CASSEWVGSNQPQHF
TGTGCCAGCAGTGAATGGGTCGGTAGCAATCAGCCCCAGCATTTT
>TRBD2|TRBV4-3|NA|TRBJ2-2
CASSQERSWTSLSGELFF
TGCGCCAGCAGCCAAGAAAGATCTTGGACTAGTCTCTCCGGGGAGCTGTTTTTT
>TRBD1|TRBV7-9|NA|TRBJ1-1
CASSLAVGQGGPEAFF
TGTGCCAGCAGCTTAGCCGTGGGTCAGGGGGGCCCTGAAGCTTTCTTT
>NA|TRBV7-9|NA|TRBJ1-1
CASSLQFDSNTEAFF
TGTGCCAGCAGCTTACAATTTGACAGCAACACTGAAGCTTTCTTT
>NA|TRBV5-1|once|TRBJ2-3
CASSLKSSPGDTQYF
TGCGCCAGCAGCTTGAAGAGCTCCCCAGGAGATACGCAGTATTTT
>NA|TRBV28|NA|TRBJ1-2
CASSLWDSTGIYGYTF
TGTGCCAGCAGTTTATGGGATTCGACAGGCATCTATGGCTACACCTTC
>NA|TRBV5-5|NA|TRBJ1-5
CASSLGVRTGSNQPQHF
TGTGCCAGCAGCTTGGGAGTTCGGACTGGAAGCAATCAGCCCCAGCATTTT
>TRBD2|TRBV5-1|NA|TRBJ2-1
CASSTSGVYNEQFF
TGCGCCAGCAGTACTAGCGGGGTATACAATGAGCAGTTCTTC
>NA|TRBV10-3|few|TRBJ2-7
CAISESLLEQYF
TGTGCCATCAGTGAGTCCCTCTTAGAGCAGTACTTC
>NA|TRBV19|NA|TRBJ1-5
CASSIVTGRNQPQHF
TGTGCCAGTAGTATAGTAACAGGGCGCAATCAGCCCCAGCATTTT
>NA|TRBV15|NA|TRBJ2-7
CATSRDISGGDLVLTYEQYF
TGTGCCACCAGCAGAGATATATCTGGAGGGGATCTGGTTTTAACCTACGAGCAGTACTTC
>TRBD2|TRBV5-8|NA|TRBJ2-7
CASSPTSDEQYF
TGTGCCAGCAGTCCCACTAGCGACGAGCAGTACTTC
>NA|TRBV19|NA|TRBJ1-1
CATGHGRAFF
TGTGCCACCGGACACGGGCGAGCTTTCTTT
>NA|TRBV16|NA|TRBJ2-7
CASSQTGWEQYF
TGTGCCAGCAGCCAAACCGGATGGGAGCAGTACTTC
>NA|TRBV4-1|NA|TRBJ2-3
CASSQAPGLRTDTQYF
TGCGCCAGCAGCCAAGCCCCCGGGTTACGCACAGATACGCAGTATTTT
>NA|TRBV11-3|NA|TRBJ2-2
CASSDAIPTGELFF
TGTGCCAGCAGCGACGCAATCCCCACCGGGGAGCTGTTTTTT
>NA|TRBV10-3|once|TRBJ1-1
CAISAIQGSGNTEAFF
TGTGCCATCAGCGCGATACAGGGTAGTGGAAACACTGAAGCTTTCTTT
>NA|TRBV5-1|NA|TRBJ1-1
CASSLTPGDPEAFF
TGCGCCAGCAGCCTGACCCCAGGGGACCCTGAAGCTTTCTTT
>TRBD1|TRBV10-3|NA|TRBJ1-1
CAISLQGARPEAFF
TGTGCCATCAGCCTACAGGGGGCGCGCCCTGAAGCTTTCTTT
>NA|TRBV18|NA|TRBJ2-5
CASSPLGRRNWFGSETQYF
TGTGCCAGCTCACCGCTCGGACGGCGTAATTGGTTCGGATCGGAGACCCAGTACTTC